The 18 T cell receptor beta chains listed next were all sequenced from one sample in a study of cytomegalovirus exposure and HLA in healthy donors. PCR employed 60 Vbeta and 13 Jbeta primers. Generated by immunoSEQ multiplex PCR, the TCRdb table keeps only in-frame clones and is missing some. The sample contains about 120,000 clones, about three quarters of which appear only once. Material for sequencing was PBMCs. The receptor source for this set is a man aged 55 to 70 in good health and CMV-seropositive.

The chain's CDR3 is CASSLGSFVGRAGELFF. The CDR3 DNA is TGTGCCAGCAGCTTAGGGTCTTTTGTCGGGAGAGCCGGGGAGCTGTTTTTT. The rearrangement uses TRBV7-9 and TRBJ2-2, with D possibly matching TRBD2 (6 bases). This CDR3 comprises 17 residues. CDR1 and CDR2 (germline): SEHNR, FQNEAQ (reference sequence). V was pared by 1 base and J by 6 bases, with 18 bases between.

This chain connects TRBV2 to TRBJ1-1; weak D call: TRBD1 (6 bases). The V and J ends lost 5 bases and 6 bases respectively, with 13 bases between them. In germline, CDR1 is SNHLY, CDR2 FYNNEI. This CDR3 comprises 13 residues. This CDR3 is CASSLRGNPEAFF. CDR3 nucleotide sequence: TGTGCCAGCAGTCTCAGGGGTAACCCTGAAGCTTTCTTT.

The chain couples TRBV2 to TRBJ1-1, with 7 bases identical to TRBD1. V lost 7 bases and J lost 4; bases outside the gene matches: 6. Germline V gives CDR1 SNHLY, CDR2 FYNNEI. The CDR3 extends over 13 amino acids. CDR3 residues: CASTKGASTEAFF. DNA for the CDR3: TGTGCCAGCACGAAGGGGGCGAGCACTGAAGCTTTCTTT.

This chain links TRBV30 with TRBJ2-1; D is uncertain. V lost 0 bases and J lost 8, with 11 bases in between. Germline CDR1 is GTSNPN and CDR2 is SVGIG (reference sequence). The CDR3 extends over 13 amino acids. CDR3 residues: CAWSVTRGDEQFF. In DNA, the CDR3 is TGTGCCTGGAGTGTAACACGAGGCGATGAGCAGTTCTTC. The variable domain in full, completed from reference TRBV30 and TRBJ2-1, reads SQTIHQWPATLVQPVGSPLSLECTVEGTSNPNLYWYRQAAGRGLQLLFYSVGIGQISSEVPQNLSASRPQDRQFILSSKKLLLSDSGFYLCAWSVTRGDEQFFGPGTRLTVL.

The V call is TRBV11-2, the J call TRBJ1-2; TRBD1 matches at 10 bases. Losses at the gene ends were 5 bases for V and 9 bases for J; bases not matched to a gene: 9. Germline CDR1 and CDR2: SGHAT and FQNNGV. The CDR3 loop spans 14 amino acids. In DNA form, the CDR3 reads TGTGCCAGCAGCGCCCGACAGGGGGCTATAAGCTACACCTTC. Its protein product is CASSARQGAISYTF. Looking up the rest from reference TRBV11-2 and TRBJ1-2 gives the full variable domain: EAGVAQSPRYKIIEKRQSVAFWCNPISGHATLYWYQQILGQGPKLLIQFQNNGVVDDSQLPKDRFSAERLKGVDSTLKIQPAKLEDSAVYLCASSARQGAISYTFGSGTRLTVV.

This clone turned up a few times. The chain uses TRBV6-5 and TRBJ1-2; TRBD1 might be the D (5 bases). The CDR3 sequence is 14 residues long. Germline V gene lookup returns CDR1 MNHEY and CDR2 SVGAGI. V lost 7 bases and J 8 bases, leaving 20 bases between the germline ends. The CDR3 protein is CASMEGPLGGGYTF. CDR3 DNA: TGTGCCAGCATGGAGGGGCCACTCGGCGGAGGCTACACCTTC.

The V gene is TRBV18, the J gene TRBJ1-2, with 9 nucleotides matching TRBD1. CDR1 and CDR2 (germline): KGHSH, LQKENI. The CDR3 totals 13 residues. V shed 3 bases, J shed 8 bases, and the junction held 4 bases outside the gene matches. The CDR3 region has the DNA TGTGCCAGCTCACCTAGGACAGGGGAAGGCTACACCTTC. This encodes CASSPRTGEGYTF.

This clone was counted between two and nine times. The chain has TRBV27 and TRBJ2-5; possible D gene TRBD1, 5 bases. CDR1 is MNHEY and CDR2 is SMNVEV in the germline V gene (reference sequence). The ends were cut back, 0 bases at V and 7 bases at J, with 9 bases in the middle. CDR3 size: 13 residues. DNA of the CDR3: TGTGCCAGCAGTTTATCCGTAAGGGGGACCCAGTACTTC. Protein product: CASSLSVRGTQYF.

Only one count was recorded for this clone. The rearrangement uses TRBV5-1 and TRBJ1-5; a possible D gene is TRBD1 (5 bases). The CDR3 contains 14 residues. V gave up 4 bases and J gave up 5 bases, with 13 bases separating them. CDR1 and CDR2 from the germline V gene are SGHRS and YFSETQ. CDR3 residues: CASSIDSPDQPQHF. CDR3 DNA sequence: TGCGCCAGCAGCATTGACAGCCCCGATCAGCCCCAGCATTTT.

The chain employs TRBV18 and TRBJ1-1; 7 nucleotides match TRBD1. The germline V gene encodes CDR1 KGHSH and CDR2 LQKENI. This CDR3 has 14 residues. Germline trimming cut 3 bases from V and 3 bases from J; bases unmatched to any gene: 4. The CDR3 loop is CASSPLDRDTEAFF. For the CDR3, the DNA is TGTGCCAGCTCACCGTTAGACAGGGACACTGAAGCTTTCTTT.

This clone was recorded only once. The CDR3: CAWSVGASDSPLHF. The CDR3 coding sequence is TGTGCCTGGAGTGTAGGAGCGTCGGATTCACCCCTCCACTTT. This chain joins TRBV30 and TRBJ1-6, with no clear D. V gave up 0 bases and J gave up 8 bases, with 11 bases separating them. The CDR3 is 14 residues long. Germline V gives CDR1 GTSNPN, CDR2 SVGIG (reference sequence).

The genes are TRBV29-1 and TRBJ2-2; the match to TRBD2 covers 7 bases. The V gene end was trimmed by 3 bases and the J gene end by 1 base; junction bases not matched to a gene: 2. This CDR3 is 14 amino acids long. Germline CDR1 SQVTM, CDR2 ANQGSEA. CDR3 DNA: TGCAGCGTTGATGAGCGGGGGAACACCGGGGAGCTGTTTTTT. It is translated as CSVDERGNTGELFF.

The chain employs TRBV6-5 and TRBJ1-2, with 8 bases that match TRBD1. The germline gives CDR1 MNHEY, CDR2 SVGAGI. V shed 6 bases, J shed 6 bases, and the junction held 6 bases outside the gene matches. This CDR3 is built from 13 residues. The CDR3 here is CASRGQGYHGYTF. The CDR3 region has the DNA TGTGCCAGCAGAGGACAGGGATATCATGGCTACACCTTC.

The chain has TRBV5-5 and TRBJ1-5; 8 positions agree with TRBD1. V lost 7 bases, J lost 4 bases, and 4 bases stayed unmatched. Germline CDR1 and CDR2: SGHKS and YYEKEE (reference sequence). The CDR3 contains 13 residues. The chain's CDR3 is CASGQGENQPQHF. The DNA of the CDR3 is TGTGCCAGCGGACAGGGAGAGAATCAGCCCCAGCATTTT.

J is TRBJ1-2 and V is TRBV4-1; the match to TRBD1 covers 7 bases. CDR1 MGHRA and CDR2 YSYEKL come from the germline V gene. This CDR3 is 15 amino acids long. The J segment lost 3 bases and the V segment lost 0 bases, leaving 4 bases of the junction unmatched. The CDR3 is CASSQEPTGDYGYTF. CDR3 coding DNA: TGCGCCAGCAGCCAAGAACCTACAGGGGACTATGGCTACACCTTC.

The chain uses TRBV7-8 and TRBJ2-3, with D possibly TRBD2 on 5 matching bases. Germline CDR1 is SGHVS and CDR2 is FQNEAQ. This CDR3 contains 15 residues. Between the trimmed V and J ends, which lost 0 bases and 3 bases, there was a span of 10 bases. The CDR3 spells CASSLAHRGTDTQYF. CDR3 coding DNA: TGTGCCAGCAGCTTAGCGCATCGAGGGACAGATACGCAGTATTTT. The complete variable domain, with remaining parts taken from reference TRBV7-8 and TRBJ2-3, reads GAGVSQSPRYKVAKRGQDVALRCDPISGHVSLFWYQQALGQGPEFLTYFQNEAQLDKSGLPSDRFFAERPEGSVSTLKIQRTQQEDSAVYLCASSLAHRGTDTQYFGPGTRLTVL.

The CDR3 sequence is CASSLVGLNTEAFF. The CDR3 region has the DNA TGTGCCAGCAGCTTGGTGGGGCTCAACACTGAAGCTTTCTTT. The genes are TRBV5-6 and TRBJ1-1, with D perhaps matching TRBD1 (5 bases). CDR3 length: 14 amino acids. Trimming stripped 0 bases from V and 2 bases from J, with 8 bases between. Germline lookup yields CDR1 SGHDT and CDR2 YYEEEE.

This clone has just a few counts. The gene calls are TRBV2 and TRBJ1-4; D might be TRBD1 (5 bases). Trimming removed 5 bases from V and 8 bases from J, with 18 bases in between. Germline V gene sequence: CDR1 SNHLY, CDR2 FYNNEI. This CDR3 comprises 15 residues. Here the CDR3 reads CASSQTASGGEKLFF. The DNA of the CDR3 is TGTGCCAGCAGTCAAACGGCCTCCGGGGGGGAAAAACTGTTTTTT.